The clone carrying this T cell receptor beta chain was seen more than once but under ten times. The sample comes from a study of identical twins. Each CDR3 protein gets one entry after TCRdb re-called the 5' RACE reads with MiXCR. The sample yields 690,000 or so distinct CDR3 sequences, approximately 6% seen once. This clonotype originated in a man in his late teens or twenties in good health. Sample: naive T cells sorted from blood.

CDR3 sequence: CASSLASSGGTYNEQFF. CDR3 nucleotides: TGTGCCAGCAGTTTAGCTTCTAGCGGGGGGACCTACAATGAGCAGTTCTTC. The V and J genes are TRBV12-3 or TRBV12-4 and TRBJ2-1; 11 bases fit TRBD2. Unmatched junction bases numbered 3, after V lost 0 bases and J lost 2 bases. The CDR3 covers 17 residues.